The 5 T cell receptor beta chains in this list originate from one sample, sequenced in a study of vaccination and CD4 T cells after COVID-19 (dated by TCRdb to between 2021 and 2024). Their cognate antigens are unknown. The library was built by means of PCR. Sequencing relied on an Illumina iSeq 100. TCR sequencing of DNA from cultured CD4+ T cells used the Oncomine TCR Beta short-read assay at the Johns Hopkins FTIC core. The public reads were reprocessed in TCRdb via fastp at Q25 and MiXCR, keeping in-frame beta chains. Every distinct CDR3 protein forms one entry, paired with its most common genes and DNA. Within this sample are about 26,000 distinct CDR3 sequences, with 35% to 50% of them counted one time only. Around 9.9% of the sample comes from the top ten. What the treatment or condition label conveys for this sample: approximately 10-day PBMC culture with coronavirus spike peptide pools or control peptides (ViraFEST assay).

Material: CD4+ T cells from blood, cultured in vitro. Receptor source: a human donor who had recovered from COVID-19.

This clonotype has a handful of counts. The chain recombines TRBV6-5 with TRBJ2-5; 14 bases match TRBD2. After removal of 4 bases from V and 5 bases from J, the junction contained 9 bases not matched to a gene. The CDR3 has 17 residues. CDR1 and CDR2 (germline): MNHEY, SVGAGI. CDR3 DNA sequence: TGTGCCAGCAGTTCCGGGACTAGCGGGAGAGGTAGGGAGACCCAGTACTTC. It codes for CASSSGTSGRGRETQYF.

This clonotype was detected a few times. The rearrangement joins TRBV24-1 to TRBJ2-3; 7 nucleotides line up with TRBD2. From germline, CDR1 is KGHDR and CDR2 SFDVKD. CDR3 size: 15 residues. The J segment lost 6 bases and the V segment lost 2 bases, leaving 7 bases of the junction unmatched. The CDR3 loop is CATSDSRGDGDTQYF. CDR3 in DNA: TGTGCCACCAGTGATTCCCGGGGGGATGGGGATACGCAGTATTTT.

This chain joins TRBV5-1 and TRBJ2-1, with D possibly TRBD1 on 5 matching bases. The V and J ends lost 1 base and 0 bases respectively, with 11 bases between them. CDR3 size: 16 residues. The V gene's germline CDR1 is SGHRS and CDR2 YFSETQ. The CDR3 sequence is CASSLRGRSSYNEQFF. In DNA form, the CDR3 reads TGCGCCAGCAGCTTGAGGGGTAGGAGCTCCTACAATGAGCAGTTCTTC.

A few counts support this clonotype. The rearrangement links TRBV6-2 or TRBV6-3 to TRBJ1-2; 9 positions match TRBD1. The CDR3 totals 14 residues. The germline V gene has CDR1 MNHEY and CDR2 SVGEGT. V shed 5 bases, J shed 4 bases, and the junction held 5 bases outside the gene matches. CDR3 DNA: TGTGCCAGCAGTAGGACAGGGGACTCCTATGGCTACACCTTC. As protein: CASSRTGDSYGYTF.

The chain couples TRBV20-1 to TRBJ2-3; TRBD2 is a possible D gene (6 bases). The CDR3 is 15 residues long. The germline V gene encodes CDR1 DFQATT and CDR2 SNEGSKA (reference sequence). V was clipped by 3 bases and J by 6 bases, with 19 bases between them. The CDR3 nucleotides read TGCAGTGCTAGTTCGCGGAGGGACCCTGGGGATACGCAGTATTTT. Encoded protein: CSASSRRDPGDTQYF.